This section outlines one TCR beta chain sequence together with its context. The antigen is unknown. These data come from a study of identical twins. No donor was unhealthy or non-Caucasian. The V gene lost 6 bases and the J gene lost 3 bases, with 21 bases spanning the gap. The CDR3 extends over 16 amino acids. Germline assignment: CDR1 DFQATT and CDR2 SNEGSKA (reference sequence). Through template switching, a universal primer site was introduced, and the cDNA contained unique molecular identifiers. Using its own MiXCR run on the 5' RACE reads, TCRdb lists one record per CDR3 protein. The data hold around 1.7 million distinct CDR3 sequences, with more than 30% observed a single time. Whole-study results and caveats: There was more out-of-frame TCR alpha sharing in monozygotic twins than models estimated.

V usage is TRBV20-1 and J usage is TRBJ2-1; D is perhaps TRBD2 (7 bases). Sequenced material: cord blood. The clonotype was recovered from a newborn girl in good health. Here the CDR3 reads CSASPWGGALYNEQFF. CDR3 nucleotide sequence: TGCAGTGCCTCTCCTTGGGGGGGGGCCCTCTACAATGAGCAGTTCTTC.